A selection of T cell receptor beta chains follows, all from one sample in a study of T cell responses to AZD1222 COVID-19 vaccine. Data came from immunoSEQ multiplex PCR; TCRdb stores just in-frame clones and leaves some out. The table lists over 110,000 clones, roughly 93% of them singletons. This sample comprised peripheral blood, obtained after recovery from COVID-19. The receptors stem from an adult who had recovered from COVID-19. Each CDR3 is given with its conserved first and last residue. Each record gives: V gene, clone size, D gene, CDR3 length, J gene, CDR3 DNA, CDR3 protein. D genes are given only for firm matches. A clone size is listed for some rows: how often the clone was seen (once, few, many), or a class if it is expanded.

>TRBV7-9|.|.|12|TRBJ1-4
TGTGCCAGGGGGGGAGTCGGAGAAAAACTGTTTTTT
CARGGVGEKLFF
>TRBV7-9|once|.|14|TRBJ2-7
TGTGCCAGCAGCCCCGGGGCAGGTCAGTACGAGCAGTACTTC
CASSPGAGQYEQYF
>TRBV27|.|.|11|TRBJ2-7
TGTGCCGTTTGGGGGCGTTGGGAGCAGTACTTC
CAVWGRWEQYF
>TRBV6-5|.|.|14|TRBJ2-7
TGTGCCAGCAGTTTCGACGGGGCTTCCTACGAGCAGTACTTC
CASSFDGASYEQYF
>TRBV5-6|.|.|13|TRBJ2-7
TGTGCCAGCAGCTTGAATAACCTCTACGAGCAGTACTTC
CASSLNNLYEQYF
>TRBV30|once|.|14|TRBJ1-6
TGTGCCTGTCCCACGAGCTCCTATAATTCACCCCTCCACTTT
CACPTSSYNSPLHF
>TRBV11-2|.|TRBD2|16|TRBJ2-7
TGTGCCAGCAGCCAACTAGCGGGAGTGGGTGAGGTCGAGCAGTACTTC
CASSQLAGVGEVEQYF
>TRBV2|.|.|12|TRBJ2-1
TGTGCCAGCAGAACGGGGTACAATGAGCAGTTCTTC
CASRTGYNEQFF
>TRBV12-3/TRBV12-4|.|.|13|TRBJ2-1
TGTGCCAGCAGTTTGGGCGCCCGGGATGAGCAGTTCTTC
CASSLGARDEQFF
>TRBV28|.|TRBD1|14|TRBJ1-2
TGTGCCAGCAGTTCTGGACAGGGGCCCCCCGGCTACACCTTC
CASSSGQGPPGYTF
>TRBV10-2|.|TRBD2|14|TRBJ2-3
TGCGCCAGTACTCCGAGGACTAGGGATCGTACGCAGTATTTT
CASTPRTRDRTQYF
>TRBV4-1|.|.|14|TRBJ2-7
TGCGCCAGCAGCCCGGCACGTCTAGACTACGAGCAGTACTTC
CASSPARLDYEQYF
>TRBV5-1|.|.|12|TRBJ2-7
TGCGCCAGCAGCTCTGGGACCTACGAGCAGTACTTC
CASSSGTYEQYF
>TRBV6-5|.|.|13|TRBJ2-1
TGTGCCAGCAGTCCTGGACCAGATTGGGAGCAGTTCTTC
CASSPGPDWEQFF
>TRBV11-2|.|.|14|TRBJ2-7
TGTGCCAGCAGCTTAGACGTGGGAAGGTACGAGCAGTACTTC
CASSLDVGRYEQYF
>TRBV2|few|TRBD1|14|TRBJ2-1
TGTGCCAGCAACGGACAGGCTACCTACAATGAGCAGTTCTTC
CASNGQATYNEQFF
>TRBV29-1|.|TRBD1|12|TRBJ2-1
TGCAGCGTTGAAGGGACAGGGAATGAGCAGTTCTTC
CSVEGTGNEQFF
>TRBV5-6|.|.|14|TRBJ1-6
TGTGCCAGCAGCTTGGCAGGGAAAGGCTCACCCCTCCACTTT
CASSLAGKGSPLHF
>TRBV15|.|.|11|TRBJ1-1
TGTGCCACCAGCCAGAACACTGAAGCTTTCTTT
CATSQNTEAFF
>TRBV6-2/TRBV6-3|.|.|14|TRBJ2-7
TGTGCCAGCAGTTACTCAGGGCACTCCTACGAGCAGTACTTC
CASSYSGHSYEQYF
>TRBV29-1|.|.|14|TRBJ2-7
TGCAGCGTTGACCGGGGCACAGGGTCCTACGAGCAGTACTTC
CSVDRGTGSYEQYF
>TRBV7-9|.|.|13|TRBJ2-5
TGTGCCAGCAGCCCCCGGGACCTGGAGACCCAGTACTTC
CASSPRDLETQYF
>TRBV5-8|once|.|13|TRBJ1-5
TGTGCCAGCAGCTTGGCGGGGGACCAGCCCCAGCATTTT
CASSLAGDQPQHF
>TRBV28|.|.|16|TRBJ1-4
TGTGCCAGCAGTGGGCCCGGCGGGGCAACTAATGAAAAACTGTTTTTT
CASSGPGGATNEKLFF
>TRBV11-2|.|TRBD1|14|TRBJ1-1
TGTGCCAGCAGCCCTGGGGACAGGAACACTGAAGCTTTCTTT
CASSPGDRNTEAFF
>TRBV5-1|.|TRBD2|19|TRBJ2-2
TGCGCCAGCAGCTTGTTACAAGGGCAAGCGGGAGGGAACACCGGGGAGCTGTTTTTT
CASSLLQGQAGGNTGELFF
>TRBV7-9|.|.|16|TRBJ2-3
TGTGCCAGCAGCTTGGAAAACAGGGCCGGCACAGATACGCAGTATTTT
CASSLENRAGTDTQYF
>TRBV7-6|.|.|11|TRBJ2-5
TGTGCCAGCAGTCCGATTGAGACCCAGTACTTC
CASSPIETQYF
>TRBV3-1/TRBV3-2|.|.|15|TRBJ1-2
TGTGCCAGCAGCCAAGGCGAGGGCTTAGGGTATGGCTACACCTTC
CASSQGEGLGYGYTF
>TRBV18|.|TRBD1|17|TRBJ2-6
TGTGCCAGCTCCTCTGGGACAGGGGGCCTTAGGGCCAACGTCCTGACTTTC
CASSSGTGGLRANVLTF
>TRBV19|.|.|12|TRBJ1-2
TGTGCCAGTTTTTACATTCGGGATGGCTACACCTTC
CASFYIRDGYTF
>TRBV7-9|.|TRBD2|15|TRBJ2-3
TGTGCCAGCAGCTTCTTAGCGGGAGGGGCAGATACGCAGTATTTT
CASSFLAGGADTQYF
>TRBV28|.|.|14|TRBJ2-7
TGTGCCAGCAGTTTGTTATACAGCACCTACGAGCAGTACTTC
CASSLLYSTYEQYF
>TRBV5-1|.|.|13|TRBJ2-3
TGCGCCAGCAGCTTGGAACTGGCAGATACGCAGTATTTT
CASSLELADTQYF
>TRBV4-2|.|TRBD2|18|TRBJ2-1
TGTGCCAGCAGCCAAGACCCTAGTAGCGGGAGCTCCTACAATGAGCAGTTCTTC
CASSQDPSSGSSYNEQFF
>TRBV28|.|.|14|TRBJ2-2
TGTGCCAGCATGGAACAGGGTCGCGCCGGGGAGCTGTTTTTT
CASMEQGRAGELFF
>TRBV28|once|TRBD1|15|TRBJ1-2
TGTGCCAGCAGTTCCCCGGGACAGGGGGACTATGGCTACACCTTC
CASSSPGQGDYGYTF
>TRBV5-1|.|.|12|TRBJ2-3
TGCGCCAGCAGCTTGGAATCAGATACGCAGTATTTT
CASSLESDTQYF
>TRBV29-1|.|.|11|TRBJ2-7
TGCAGCGTTGGACAGGACTACGAGCAGTACTTC
CSVGQDYEQYF